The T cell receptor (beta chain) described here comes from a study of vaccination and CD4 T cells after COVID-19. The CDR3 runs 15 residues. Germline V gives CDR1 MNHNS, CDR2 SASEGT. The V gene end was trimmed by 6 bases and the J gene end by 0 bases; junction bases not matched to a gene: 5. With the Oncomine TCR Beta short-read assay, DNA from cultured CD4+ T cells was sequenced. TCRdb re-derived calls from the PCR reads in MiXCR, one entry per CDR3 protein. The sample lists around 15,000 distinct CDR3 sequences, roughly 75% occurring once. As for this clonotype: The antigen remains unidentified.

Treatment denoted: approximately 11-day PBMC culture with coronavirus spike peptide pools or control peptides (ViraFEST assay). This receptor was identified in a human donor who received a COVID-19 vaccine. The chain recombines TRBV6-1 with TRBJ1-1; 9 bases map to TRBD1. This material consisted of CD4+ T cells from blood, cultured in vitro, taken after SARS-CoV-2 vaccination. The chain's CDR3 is CASRPGQGLNTEAFF. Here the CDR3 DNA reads TGTGCCAGCAGACCGGGACAGGGACTGAACACTGAAGCTTTCTTT.